These T cell receptor beta chains were read from a single sample in a study of blood T cell repertoires in COVID-19. The data were produced by immunoSEQ multiplex PCR, yet TCRdb's version contains in-frame clones alone and is incomplete. Among 120,000 to 150,000 clones, around 85% were seen once, and the ten largest hold 6.2%. Material for sequencing was PBMCs or T cells enriched from blood (not recorded which). These receptors were obtained from a middle-aged woman who had recovered from COVID-19. CDR3s include the opening cysteine and the closing phenylalanine or tryptophan. A D gene is named only where the DNA matches it firmly. For some rows the clone size is stated as once, few or many, or as a class when expanded; others skip it.

clone size | V gene | D gene | CDR3 length | CDR3 protein
NA | TRBV12-3/TRBV12-4 | NA | 13 | CASSFGGGTEAFF
NA | TRBV30 | NA | 18 | CAWSAKTPLGHDKNIQYF
once | TRBV9 | TRBD1 | 15 | CASSVAGTEYNEQFF
NA | TRBV9 | TRBD2 | 17 | CASSVATSGSNTGELFF
NA | TRBV5-1 | TRBD1 | 14 | CASSPGQANTEAFF
once | TRBV2 | TRBD2 | 15 | CASRRGTSGINEQFF
NA | TRBV5-4 | NA | 13 | CASSLALQETQYF
NA | TRBV29-1 | NA | 12 | CSVEGGSYGYTF
NA | TRBV9 | TRBD2 | 15 | CASSTGTSAKNIQYF
NA | TRBV30 | TRBD1 | 12 | CAWGTGAVWAFF
NA | TRBV5-1 | TRBD1 | 15 | CASGSLGGDYNEQFF
once | TRBV6-5 | TRBD1 | 15 | CASSYRGQGNQPQHF
NA | TRBV19 | TRBD2 | 13 | CASATSVTYEQYF
NA | TRBV5-1 | NA | 14 | CASSLKLNTGELFF
NA | TRBV27 | TRBD2 | 15 | CASSSLAGASYEQYF
NA | TRBV15 | NA | 14 | CATSSQGSKETQYF
NA | TRBV12-3/TRBV12-4 | NA | 13 | CASTRPGGYGYTF
few | TRBV7-2 | NA | 14 | CASSFVARMNEQFF
NA | TRBV27 | TRBD1 | 16 | CASSKNRGHFNQPQHF
once | TRBV5-8 | NA | 14 | CASIRIRRVGEQFF
NA | TRBV9 | NA | 15 | CASSVVSGPVGEAFF
NA | TRBV7-9 | TRBD1 | 15 | CASSEKWTGPEALHF
NA | TRBV13 | NA | 13 | CASSSIGGYEQYF
NA | TRBV6-5 | TRBD2 | 16 | CASSYSPTSSQETQYF
NA | TRBV27 | NA | 15 | CASSLSGRAHYGYTF
NA | TRBV19 | NA | 14 | CASRGRQSNQPQHF
few | TRBV5-1 | TRBD1 | 13 | CASSLSTGNGYTF
NA | TRBV9 | NA | 14 | CASSPQGITGELFF
NA | TRBV3-1/TRBV3-2 | NA | 13 | CASSPTIKETQYF
NA | TRBV11-2 | TRBD2 | 17 | CASSSGLAGKGQETQYF
NA | TRBV4-1 | NA | 16 | CASSPLGRATNEKLFF
NA | TRBV13 | TRBD2 | 14 | CASSSREAQDEQYF
NA | TRBV4-2 | TRBD1 | 18 | CASSQATGTGSINEKLFF
few | TRBV2 | NA | 12 | CATRRDGYGYTF
once | TRBV29-1 | TRBD2 | 15 | CSAVRTSGFSYEQYF
NA | TRBV19 | NA | 15 | CASSMGQGTPTEQYF
NA | TRBV3-1/TRBV3-2 | TRBD2 | 16 | CASSQALAGNEETQYF
NA | TRBV11-2 | TRBD1 | 17 | CASSLTPGQGARNEQFF
once | TRBV19 | NA | 12 | CASTEGSNTIYF
NA | TRBV4-1 | TRBD1 | 19 | CASSQEGTGDTPDTGELFF
NA | TRBV2 | NA | 15 | CASSEAQGRGNTIYF
NA | TRBV9 | TRBD1 | 13 | CASSGQGDYGYTF
NA | TRBV7-9 | TRBD1 | 16 | CASSPGTGGILYGYTF
NA | TRBV12-2 | NA | 14 | CASRSTGSLDTQYF
NA | TRBV5-1 | NA | 13 | CASSLEGYYGYTF
NA | TRBV12-3/TRBV12-4 | NA | 12 | CASSFLAQPQHF
NA | TRBV7-2 | TRBD1 | 15 | CASSPRNPTGREQYF
NA | TRBV9 | NA | 17 | CASSVVHGGAYTGELFF
NA | TRBV19 | NA | 13 | CASSTTWESEQFF
NA | TRBV2 | NA | 13 | CASMGAGNSPLHF
once | TRBV24-1 | TRBD2 | 16 | CATSDRREGLSGELFF
NA | TRBV5-5 | NA | 13 | CASSLDWGETQYF
once | TRBV29-1 | TRBD2 | 13 | CSVKAGGEDEQFF
NA | TRBV13 | TRBD2 | 17 | CASSTRTSGGLYNEQFF
few | TRBV3-1/TRBV3-2 | TRBD2 | 16 | CASSQAGTSGSNEQFF